This T cell receptor (beta chain) was identified during a study of cytomegalovirus exposure and HLA in healthy donors. General observations from the study: Analyses of presence and absence presupposed an approximately uniform sequencing depth across donors. Later, TCR association rates were found to vary by HLA locus, highest for DRB1 and lowest for HLA-C.

A multiplex PCR was run with 60 Vbeta primers and 13 Jbeta primers. TCRdb's copy holds only in-frame clones and misses some; the assay was immunoSEQ multiplex PCR. Of more than 140,000 clones listed, approximately 82% are singletons. The CDR3 is 14 residues long. V lost 3 bases and J lost 7, with 13 bases in between. CDR1 and CDR2 from the germline V gene are SGHRS and YFSETQ. This clone was observed a few times. Its matching antigen is unknown. The sequenced sample was PBMCs. This clonotype was obtained from a man aged 35-49 years in good health and CMV-seronegative. The J gene is TRBJ1-4, the V gene TRBV5-1; maybe TRBD1 (5 bases). CDR3 bases: TGCGCCAGCAGCTCCCAGGGCAGGGCTGAAAAACTGTTTTTT. Translation: CASSSQGRAEKLFF.